This TCR beta chain was retrieved from a study of blood T cell repertoires in COVID-19. Whole-study context: PBMCs, B-cell-depleted T cells, or T cells provided the cDNA or gDNA that made up the material.

Original handling: Cell counts per sample came from amplifying reference gene primers. Sequencing used immunoSEQ multiplex PCR; TCRdb keeps in-frame clones, though not all of them. V and J calls plus clone size are reproduced from that table; the DNA served to infer D and trimming. The repertoire holds tens of thousands of clones, with roughly nine tenths as singletons. The TCR was taken from a human donor in a cohort sampled during active COVID-19. The sequencing input was peripheral blood.

CDR3: CASSPRRGTEAFF. The CDR3, as DNA: TGTGCCAGTAGCCCCCGGAGGGGCACTGAAGCTTTCTTT. This rearrangement joins TRBV19 to TRBJ1-1, with D possibly TRBD1 on 5 matching bases. The V and J ends lost 6 bases and 4 bases respectively, with 12 bases between them. The CDR3 has 13 residues. Germline CDR1 is LNHDA and CDR2 is SQIVND (reference sequence).